One sample yielded the 15 T cell receptor beta chains listed below, sequenced in a study of T cell responses to AZD1222 COVID-19 vaccine. Profiled with immunoSEQ multiplex PCR; TCRdb holds only in-frame clones, not every one. The sample shows 80,000 or so clones, 87% of them seen only once. The sample was peripheral blood, taken on day 0 of AZD1222 vaccination. These receptors all come from an adult in good health.

The chain combines TRBV29-1 with TRBJ1-1, with no clear D. The germline gives CDR1 SQVTM, CDR2 ANQGSEA. With 4 bases removed from V and 1 base from J, the gap between germline ends came to 10 bases. The CDR3 extends over 13 amino acids. The CDR3 protein is CSVADPQNTEAFF. Written as DNA, the CDR3 is TGCAGCGTTGCGGACCCCCAGAACACTGAAGCTTTCTTT.

This sequence joins TRBV30 and TRBJ1-5, with a weak D call TRBD1 (6 bases). Trimming left V 4 bases short and J 5 bases short, with 12 bases between. This CDR3 contains 13 residues. From germline, CDR1 is GTSNPN and CDR2 SVGIG (reference sequence). CDR3: CAWNGGGDQPQHF. The DNA for the CDR3 is TGTGCCTGGAATGGGGGGGGCGATCAGCCCCAGCATTTT.

This clone has just one count. The rearrangement links TRBV7-6 to TRBJ2-7; perhaps TRBD2 as D (6 bases). Trimming took 5 bases from V and 4 from J, leaving 12 bases between them. The CDR3 has 13 residues. Per the germline V gene, CDR1 is SGHVS and CDR2 is FNYEAQ. This CDR3 reads CASSQGRLYEQYF. The CDR3 bases are TGTGCCAGCAGCCAAGGGAGGCTTTACGAGCAGTACTTC.

The J gene is TRBJ2-1, the V gene TRBV11-2; 8 nucleotides match TRBD2. Germline CDR1 is SGHAT and CDR2 is FQNNGV. V lost 3 bases, J lost 8 bases, and 9 bases stayed unmatched. The length of the CDR3 is 15 residues. The CDR3 DNA reads TGTGCCAGCAGCTTGGGACTAGGGCCATTCGATGAGCAGTTCTTC. Its protein is CASSLGLGPFDEQFF.

The chain is built from TRBV9 and TRBJ2-4; either TRBD1 or TRBD2 may supply D (5 bases each). V was cut by 0 bases and J by 7 bases, with 14 bases left in between. CDR3 length equals 15 residues. The germline V gene encodes CDR1 SGDLS and CDR2 YYNGEE. This CDR3 reads CASSVDGTRRNIQYF. CDR3 nucleotides: TGTGCCAGCAGCGTAGACGGGACCCGGCGGAACATTCAGTACTTC.

This chain uses TRBV3-1 (or the pseudogene TRBV3-2) with TRBJ2-2; 7 positions match TRBD1. Per germline, CDR1 LGHDT and CDR2 YNNKEL (reference sequence). The CDR3 contains 20 residues. Trimming took 0 bases from V and 1 from J; bases not matched to a gene: 14. CDR3 DNA: TGTGCCAGCAGCCAAGAGTTAGGGACAGCCCGAGTCAAGAACACCGGGGAGCTGTTTTTT. This translates into CASSQELGTARVKNTGELFF.

V and J are TRBV7-2 and TRBJ2-1; tentative D call: TRBD1 (6 bases). CDR3 length: 15 amino acids. Trimming took off 6 bases at V and 5 bases at J, with 17 bases between the two ends. The germline V gene has CDR1 SGHTA and CDR2 FQGNSA. Here the CDR3 reads CASRDRGGVNNEQFF. CDR3 in DNA: TGTGCCAGCAGGGACCGTGGGGGCGTCAACAATGAGCAGTTCTTC.

The gene calls are TRBV12-3 or TRBV12-4 and TRBJ1-2; no reliable D call. CDR3 length: 13 amino acids. With 5 bases removed from V and 3 bases from J, the gap between germline ends came to 10 bases. DNA of the CDR3: TGTGCCAGCAGTCCACAGACGTACTATGGCTACACCTTC. Translation gives CASSPQTYYGYTF.

This chain connects TRBV7-2 to TRBJ1-5; a possible D gene is TRBD1 (5 bases). Trimming pared 5 bases from V and 2 bases from J, leaving 10 bases between. Germline-derived CDR1 and CDR2 are SGHTA and FQGNSA. The CDR3 is 14 residues long. Here the CDR3 DNA reads TGTGCCAGCAGCCCGGGGGGGGGCAATCAGCCCCAGCATTTT. It yields the protein CASSPGGGNQPQHF.

The genes are TRBV4-3 and TRBJ1-5; no firm D call. The V gene lost 4 bases and the J gene lost 0 bases, with 10 bases spanning the gap. The CDR3 is 15 residues long. The germline gives CDR1 LGHNA, CDR2 YSLEER. The CDR3 bases are TGCGCCAGCAGCCCCGGGGTGAATAGCAATCAGCCCCAGCATTTT. Encoded protein: CASSPGVNSNQPQHF.

This clone was seen just once. This chain connects TRBV24-1 to TRBJ2-2; 12 bases are shared with TRBD1. Germline CDR1 is KGHDR and CDR2 is SFDVKD. The CDR3 runs to 16 residues. V shed 3 bases and J 7 bases; nucleotides not matched to a gene: 5. CDR3 DNA sequence: TGTGCCACCAGTGATGCCGGGACAGGGGGCATCGGGGAGCTGTTTTTT. It translates to CATSDAGTGGIGELFF.

V and J are TRBV18 and TRBJ1-1; D is ambiguous. The CDR3 length is 15 residues. Germline-derived CDR1 and CDR2 are KGHSH and LQKENI. With 0 bases removed from V and 1 base from J, the gap between germline ends came to 9 bases. CDR3 sequence reads: CASSPPVGSNTEAFF. CDR3 in DNA: TGTGCCAGCTCACCACCGGTTGGCTCGAACACTGAAGCTTTCTTT.

The gene calls are TRBV18 and TRBJ2-2; 12 nucleotides line up with TRBD1. CDR1 and CDR2 from the germline V gene are KGHSH and LQKENI. V gave up 0 bases and J gave up 6 bases; unmatched junction bases: 2. The CDR3 loop spans 16 amino acids. Written as DNA, the CDR3 is TGTGCCAGCTCACCACCGGGACAGGGGGCGCCCGGGGAGCTGTTTTTT. This translates into CASSPPGQGAPGELFF.

This CDR3 is CASSLRLAGVYEQYF. The CDR3 DNA is TGTGCCAGCAGTTTGCGGCTAGCGGGAGTCTACGAGCAGTACTTC. The chain joins TRBV28 to TRBJ2-7; TRBD2 agrees at 10 bases. V trimming: 3 bases; J trimming: 3 bases; junction bases outside the gene matches: 5. CDR3 size: 15 residues. Germline CDR1 MDHEN, CDR2 SYDVKM.

The V gene is TRBV9, the J gene TRBJ2-3; 13 bases are shared with TRBD2. The germline V gene encodes CDR1 SGDLS and CDR2 YYNGEE. This CDR3 is 16 amino acids long. The junction had 1 base not matched to a gene; V was cut back by 2 bases and J by 1 base. The CDR3 bases are TGTGCCAGCAGCGTGGGGACTAGCGGGGGCACAGATACGCAGTATTTT. Encoded protein: CASSVGTSGGTDTQYF.